Below are 29 T cell receptor beta chains sequenced from a single sample in a study of blood T cell repertoires in COVID-19. The data were produced by immunoSEQ multiplex PCR, yet TCRdb's version contains in-frame clones alone and is incomplete. The sample carries about 79,000 clones, approximately 90% recorded once. The sequenced material came from peripheral blood. The receptors here all came from a man aged 65 to 85 with active or convalescent COVID-19.

The chain joins TRBV19 to TRBJ1-5; D unresolved. The V and J ends lost 5 bases and 5 bases respectively, with 19 bases between them. Germline V gives CDR1 LNHDA, CDR2 SQIVND (reference sequence). CDR3 length equals 16 residues. In DNA, the CDR3 is TGTGCCAGTAGTTTTATGTGGGAGCCAGCCGATCAGCCCCAGCATTTT. Residues: CASSFMWEPADQPQHF.

V and J are TRBV10-3 and TRBJ1-4, with D possibly matching TRBD1 (5 bases). CDR3 length equals 14 residues. CDR1 ENHRY and CDR2 SYGVKD come from the germline V gene. V dropped 6 bases and J dropped 3 bases, with 11 bases sitting between them. DNA for the CDR3: TGTGCCATCAGAGAGGCAGGGCCTAATGAAAAACTGTTTTTT. It translates to CAIREAGPNEKLFF.

This clone occurred a few times. The CDR3 region has the DNA TGCGCCAGCAGCTTGGACGGGGAGAATTCACCCCTCCACTTT. Protein product: CASSLDGENSPLHF. V gene TRBV5-1 combines with J gene TRBJ1-6; D is unresolved. CDR3 length equals 14 residues. Germline CDR1 and CDR2: SGHRS and YFSETQ. The V end lost 0 bases, the J end lost 7 bases, and 8 bases lay between the germline ends.

The J gene is TRBJ2-5, the V gene TRBV3-1 (or the pseudogene TRBV3-2); TRBD1 matches at 9 bases. Germline V gene lookup returns CDR1 LGHDT and CDR2 YNNKEL (reference sequence). This CDR3 has 15 residues. Germline trimming cut 4 bases from V and 5 bases from J; bases unmatched to any gene: 8. CDR3 sequence: CASSPTGTGLETQYF. The CDR3 nucleotides are TGTGCCAGCAGCCCTACCGGGACAGGGCTCGAGACCCAGTACTTC.

This clone has more than one count but fewer than ten. The genes are TRBV5-1 and TRBJ2-5; 7 bases are shared with TRBD2. V shed 4 bases and J 2 bases; nucleotides not matched to a gene: 11. Germline CDR1 and CDR2: SGHRS and YFSETQ. This CDR3 has 16 residues. The DNA of the CDR3 is TGCGCCAGCAGCCGCGGGGGAATGGGAGGTCAAGAGACCCAGTACTTC. This encodes CASSRGGMGGQETQYF.

This clone was seen more than once but under ten times. The genes are TRBV7-3 and TRBJ1-1; TRBD1 matches at 8 bases. CDR3 length: 13 amino acids. Germline-derived CDR1 and CDR2 are SGHTA and FQGTGA. V dropped 5 bases and J dropped 6; count of bases not matched to a gene: 5. As DNA, the CDR3 is TGTGCCAGCAGCCCAGGGGGCGTCGCTGAAGCTTTCTTT. Amino acid sequence: CASSPGGVAEAFF.

V gene TRBV5-4 combines with J gene TRBJ1-6; 9 nucleotides align to TRBD1. The CDR3 has 14 residues. Germline CDR1 reads SGHNT; CDR2 reads YYREEE (reference sequence). Trimming took 4 bases from V and 9 from J; bases not matched to a gene: 5. CDR3 bases: TGTGCCAGCAGCATTACAGGGGGCTCTTCACCCCTCCACTTT. It yields the protein CASSITGGSSPLHF. Combining the CDR3 with reference TRBV5-4 and TRBJ1-6 gives the whole variable domain ETGVTQSPTHLIKTRGQQVTLRCSSQSGHNTVSWYQQALGQGPQFIFQYYREEENGRGNFPPRFSGLQFPNYSSELNVNALELDDSALYLCASSITGGSSPLHFGNGTRLTVT.

The rearrangement joins TRBV4-1 to TRBJ2-1, with TRBD1 identical over 7 bases. Per the germline V gene, CDR1 is MGHRA and CDR2 is YSYEKL. Losses at the gene ends were 0 bases for V and 7 bases for J; bases not matched to a gene: 9. This CDR3 is 16 amino acids long. The chain's CDR3 is CASSQDADRLWNEQFF. Written as DNA, the CDR3 is TGCGCCAGCAGCCAAGACGCGGACAGGCTTTGGAATGAGCAGTTCTTC.

The chain recombines TRBV20-1 with TRBJ2-1; 8 bases map to TRBD1. The CDR3 loop spans 15 amino acids. Trimming cost V 6 bases and J 4 bases; bases outside gene matches: 11. Germline CDR1 is DFQATT and CDR2 is SNEGSKA (reference sequence). The CDR3 here is CSASSGTGGYNEQFF. Here the CDR3 DNA reads TGCAGTGCGAGTTCCGGGACAGGAGGATACAATGAGCAGTTCTTC.

The chain links TRBV18 to TRBJ2-1; no definite D call. Germline assignment: CDR1 KGHSH and CDR2 LQKENI. This CDR3 is built from 13 residues. Trimming took off 6 bases at V and 8 bases at J, with 14 bases between the two ends. The CDR3 bases are TGTGCCAGCTCCCTAAGAACAGCAGATGAGCAGTTCTTC. Its protein is CASSLRTADEQFF. Based on the CDR3 plus reference TRBV18 and TRBJ2-1, the full variable domain is NAGVMQNPRHLVRRRGQEARLRCSPMKGHSHVYWYRQLPEEGLKFMVYLQKENIIDESGMPKERFSAEFPKEGPSILRIQQVVRGDSAAYFCASSLRTADEQFFGPGTRLTVL.

The V gene is TRBV5-4, the J gene TRBJ2-3; D perhaps matches TRBD1 (5 bases). Germline-derived CDR1 and CDR2 are SGHNT and YYREEE (reference sequence). The V end was cut by 4 bases, the J end by 2 bases, with 11 bases between. The CDR3 spans 14 residues. The CDR3 spells CASSRTQSTDTQYF. CDR3 bases: TGTGCCAGCAGCCGGACACAATCCACAGATACGCAGTATTTT.

The chain couples TRBV7-3 to TRBJ2-1; D is uncertain. V was cut by 2 bases and J by 10 bases, with 12 bases left in between. The CDR3 has 13 residues. Germline lookup yields CDR1 SGHTA and CDR2 FQGTGA. The DNA of the CDR3 is TGTGCCAGCAGCTTAGAAGGTGGCAGGGAGCAGTTCTTC. Translated: CASSLEGGREQFF.

The chain carries TRBV28 and TRBJ2-5; TRBD1 agrees at 7 bases. This CDR3 has 14 amino acids. V lost 5 bases to trimming and J lost 1 base; unmatched junction nucleotides: 4. Germline CDR1 and CDR2: MDHEN and SYDVKM. CDR3 sequence (DNA): TGTGCCAGCAGTATTGGACAGGCCCAAGAGACCCAGTACTTC. It translates to CASSIGQAQETQYF.

The chain recombines TRBV19 with TRBJ2-2, with D possibly being TRBD1 (5 bases). CDR1 is LNHDA, CDR2 SQIVND, per germline (reference sequence). With 2 bases removed from V and 5 bases from J, the gap between germline ends came to 12 bases. The CDR3 totals 15 residues. CDR3 region: CASSIPQGMTGELFF. CDR3 nucleotides: TGTGCCAGTAGTATACCCCAGGGTATGACCGGGGAGCTGTTTTTT.

The chain links TRBV19 to TRBJ1-2, with D perhaps TRBD1 (6 bases). Deletions cut 4 bases from V and 8 bases from J, with 14 bases between. Germline V gene data show CDR1 as LNHDA and CDR2 as SQIVND (reference sequence). The CDR3 totals 13 residues. The CDR3 region has the DNA TGTGCCAGTAGTAGGGGGCTGGAGGAAGGCTACACCTTC. As protein: CASSRGLEEGYTF.

The genes are TRBV6-2 or TRBV6-3 and TRBJ2-1; D remains unclear. V lost 3 bases, J lost 6 bases, and 18 bases lay in between. Germline lookup yields CDR1 MNHEY and CDR2 SVGEGT. The CDR3 has 16 residues. Here the CDR3 reads CASSYPARFTSNEQFF. In DNA form, the CDR3 reads TGTGCCAGCAGTTATCCCGCCAGGTTCACTTCCAATGAGCAGTTCTTC.

The V gene is TRBV3-1 (or the pseudogene TRBV3-2), the J gene TRBJ2-1; a possible D gene is TRBD2 (5 bases). Looked up from germline, CDR1 is LGHDT and CDR2 is YNNKEL (reference sequence). V shed 1 base and J shed 4 bases, with 23 bases lying between them. The CDR3 is 19 amino acids. For the CDR3, the DNA is TGTGCCAGCAGCCAAGGGGGAGTAAGACGGTCAAGCCGGTACAATGAGCAGTTCTTC. It translates to CASSQGGVRRSSRYNEQFF.

CDR3 DNA: TGTGCCAGCAGCATGGACAGGGGGAGATACGAGCAGTACTTC. Its protein product is CASSMDRGRYEQYF. The chain uses TRBV11-2 and TRBJ2-7, with TRBD1 matching 10 bases. V was pared by 5 bases and J by 4 bases, with 5 bases of the junction left unmatched. The CDR3 has 14 residues. The V gene's germline CDR1 is SGHAT and CDR2 FQNNGV.

This CDR3 reads CASSSLGPPTDTQYF. As DNA, the CDR3 is TGTGCCAGCAGCTCCTTGGGGCCCCCCACAGATACGCAGTATTTT. The chain employs TRBV7-8 and TRBJ2-3; D possibly corresponds to TRBD1 (5 bases). Deletions cut 4 bases from V and 2 bases from J, with 13 bases between. Per germline, CDR1 SGHVS and CDR2 FQNEAQ. The CDR3 extends over 15 amino acids.

The genes are TRBV18 and TRBJ2-7; D call uncertain. Germline values: CDR1 KGHSH, CDR2 LQKENI. The CDR3 is 15 residues long. Trimming left V 0 bases short and J 4 bases short, with 13 bases between. The CDR3 loop is CASSPPSSPGYEQYF. CDR3 in DNA: TGTGCCAGCTCACCACCGTCAAGCCCAGGTTACGAGCAGTACTTC.

The CDR3 DNA sequence: TGTGCCAGCAGTGGGCGCAGGGGCACCGGGGAGCTGTTTTTT. This codes for CASSGRRGTGELFF. The chain uses TRBV6-2 or TRBV6-3 and TRBJ2-2; weak D call: TRBD1 (6 bases). The germline V gene has CDR1 MNHEY and CDR2 SVGEGT. This CDR3 contains 14 residues. V was cut by 5 bases and J by 4 bases, with 11 bases left in between.

The CDR3 loop is CARSLGLATRTDTQYF. CDR3 DNA: TGTGCCAGAAGCTTGGGACTAGCGACACGCACAGATACGCAGTATTTT. The chain couples TRBV5-3 to TRBJ2-3, with 8 bases matching TRBD2. TRBV5-3 is noted as an ORF with a role that remains uncertain. The J segment lost 1 base and the V segment lost 0 bases, leaving 4 bases of the junction unmatched. This CDR3 is built from 16 residues.

This clone turned up a few times. The CDR3 reads CAPRGAQKKELTRELHNEQFF. The CDR3, as DNA: TGTGCCCCCCGTGGGGCGCAAAAAAAAGAACTAACGCGGGAGCTTCACAATGAGCAGTTCTTC. This chain links TRBV3-1 (or the pseudogene TRBV3-2) with TRBJ2-1, with TRBD2 matching over 7 bases. Germline CDR1 reads LGHDT; CDR2 reads YNNKEL (reference sequence). V shed 11 bases and J 5 bases; nucleotides not matched to a gene: 33. There are 21 residues in the CDR3.

This clone was seen only a few times. The V gene is TRBV30, the J gene TRBJ1-6; the match to TRBD1 covers 10 bases. Per germline, CDR1 GTSNPN and CDR2 SVGIG (reference sequence). This CDR3 contains 15 residues. With V trimmed by 3 bases and J by 7 bases, 6 bases remained unmatched. The DNA of the CDR3 is TGTGCCTGGAGCGACAGGGGGCGCGGAAATTCACCCCTCCACTTT. It translates to CAWSDRGRGNSPLHF. Combining the CDR3 with reference TRBV30 and TRBJ1-6 gives the whole variable domain SQTIHQWPATLVQPVGSPLSLECTVEGTSNPNLYWYRQAAGRGLQLLFYSVGIGQISSEVPQNLSASRPQDRQFILSSKKLLLSDSGFYLCAWSDRGRGNSPLHFGNGTRLTVT.

V usage is TRBV11-3 and J usage is TRBJ2-7; TRBD2 agrees at 8 bases. V trimming: 5 bases; J trimming: 4 bases; junction bases outside the gene matches: 10. The CDR3 is 15 residues long. The germline gives CDR1 SGHNT, CDR2 YENEEA. The CDR3 nucleotides read TGTGCCAGCAGCGGGAGAGCGGGAGCTTTGTACGAGCAGTACTTC. Its translation is CASSGRAGALYEQYF.

V is TRBV7-3 and J is TRBJ2-3, with TRBD1 matching 9 bases. The germline gives CDR1 SGHTA, CDR2 FQGTGA. CDR3 length equals 14 residues. The J segment lost 5 bases and the V segment lost 5 bases, leaving 5 bases of the junction unmatched. The CDR3 loop is CASSPTGGLDTQYF. The CDR3 region has the DNA TGTGCCAGCAGCCCTACAGGGGGCTTAGATACGCAGTATTTT.

J is TRBJ2-7 and V is TRBV6-5; 8 bases agree with TRBD1. From germline, CDR1 is MNHEY and CDR2 SVGAGI. This CDR3 region has 13 residues. V lost 2 bases to trimming and J lost 13 bases; unmatched junction nucleotides: 10. The CDR3 nucleotides read TGTGCCAGCAGTTACGGGGGACAGGCCCACGAATACTTC. The encoded protein is CASSYGGQAHEYF.

The CDR3 spells CASTQADYGYTF. The CDR3, as DNA: TGTGCCAGCACGCAGGCCGACTATGGCTACACCTTC. This rearrangement joins TRBV28 to TRBJ1-2; unclear D gene. The length of the CDR3 is 12 residues. The germline V gene encodes CDR1 MDHEN and CDR2 SYDVKM. V lost 7 bases and J 3 bases, leaving 9 bases between the germline ends.

As for this clone: Other DNA sequences from this sample encode an identical CDR3 as well. This rearrangement joins TRBV5-4 to TRBJ1-6; D is unresolved. The CDR3 is 16 amino acids. The V and J ends lost 0 bases and 0 bases respectively, with 7 bases between them. The germline V gene has CDR1 SGHNT and CDR2 YYREEE (reference sequence). CDR3 sequence reads: CASSLGGSSYNSPLHF. CDR3 DNA sequence: TGTGCCAGCAGCTTGGGCGGAAGCTCCTATAATTCACCCCTCCACTTT.